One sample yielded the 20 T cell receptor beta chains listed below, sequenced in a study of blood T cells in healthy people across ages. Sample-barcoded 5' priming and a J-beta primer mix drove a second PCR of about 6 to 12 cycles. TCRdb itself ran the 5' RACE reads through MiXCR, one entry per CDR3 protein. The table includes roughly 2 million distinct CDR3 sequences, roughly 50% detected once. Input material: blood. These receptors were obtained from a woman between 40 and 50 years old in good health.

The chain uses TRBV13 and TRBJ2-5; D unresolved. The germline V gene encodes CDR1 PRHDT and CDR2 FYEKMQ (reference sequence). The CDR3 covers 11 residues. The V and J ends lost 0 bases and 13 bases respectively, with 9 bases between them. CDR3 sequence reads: CASSLGPVRYF. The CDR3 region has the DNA TGTGCCAGCAGCTTAGGTCCCGTGAGGTACTTC.

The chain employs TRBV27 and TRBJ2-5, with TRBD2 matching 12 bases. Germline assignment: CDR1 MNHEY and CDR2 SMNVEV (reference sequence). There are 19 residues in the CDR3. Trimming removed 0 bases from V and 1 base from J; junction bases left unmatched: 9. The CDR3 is CASSLSTTSGGASQETQYF. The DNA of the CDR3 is TGTGCCAGCAGTTTATCAACGACTAGCGGGGGAGCTTCCCAAGAGACCCAGTACTTC.

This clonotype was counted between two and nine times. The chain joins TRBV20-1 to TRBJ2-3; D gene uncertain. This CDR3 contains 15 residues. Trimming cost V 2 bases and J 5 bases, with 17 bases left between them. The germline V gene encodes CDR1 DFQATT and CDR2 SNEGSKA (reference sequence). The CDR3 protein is CSARRRHHSGDTQYF. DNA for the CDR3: TGCAGTGCTAGACGCCGACACCATAGTGGAGATACGCAGTATTTT.

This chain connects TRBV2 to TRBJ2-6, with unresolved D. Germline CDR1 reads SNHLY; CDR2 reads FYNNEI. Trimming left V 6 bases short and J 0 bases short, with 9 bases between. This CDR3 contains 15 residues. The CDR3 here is CASRDRNSGANVLTF. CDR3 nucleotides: TGTGCCAGCAGGGATAGGAACTCTGGGGCCAACGTCCTGACTTTC.

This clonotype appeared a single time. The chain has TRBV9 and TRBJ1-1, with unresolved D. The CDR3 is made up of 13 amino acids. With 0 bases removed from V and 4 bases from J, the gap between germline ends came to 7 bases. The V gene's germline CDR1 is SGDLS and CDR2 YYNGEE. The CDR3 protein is CASSVELLTEAFF. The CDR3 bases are TGTGCCAGCAGCGTAGAGCTCCTCACTGAAGCTTTCTTT.

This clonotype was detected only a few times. CDR3 coding DNA: TGTGCCAGCAGCCAAGATTTGGGCCGCCCAGATACGCAGTATTTT. Residues: CASSQDLGRPDTQYF. V gene TRBV3-1 combines with J gene TRBJ2-3, with no clear D. The V gene's germline CDR1 is LGHDT and CDR2 YNNKEL (reference sequence). CDR3 size: 15 residues. With 0 bases removed from V and 4 bases from J, the gap between germline ends came to 11 bases.

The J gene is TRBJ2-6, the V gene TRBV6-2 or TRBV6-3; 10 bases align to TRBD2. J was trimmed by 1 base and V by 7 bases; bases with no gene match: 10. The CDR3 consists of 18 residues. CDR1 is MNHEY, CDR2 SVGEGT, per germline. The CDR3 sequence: CASNEGLLAGSGANVLTF. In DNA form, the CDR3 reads TGTGCCAGCAACGAAGGGTTACTAGCGGGGTCTGGGGCCAACGTCCTGACTTTC.

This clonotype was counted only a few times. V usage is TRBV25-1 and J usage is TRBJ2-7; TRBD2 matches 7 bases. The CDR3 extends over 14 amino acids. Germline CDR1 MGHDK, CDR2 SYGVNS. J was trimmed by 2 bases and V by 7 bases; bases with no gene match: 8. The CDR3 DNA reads TGTGCCAGCAACCGAGCGGGGCAAACCTACGAGCAGTACTTC. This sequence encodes CASNRAGQTYEQYF.

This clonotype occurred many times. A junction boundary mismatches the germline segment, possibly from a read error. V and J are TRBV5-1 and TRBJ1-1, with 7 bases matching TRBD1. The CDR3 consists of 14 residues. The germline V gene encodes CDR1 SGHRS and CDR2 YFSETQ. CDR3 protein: CASSPGQMNTEAFF. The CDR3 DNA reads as TGTGCCAGCAGCCCGGGACAGATGAACACTGAAGCTTTCTTT.

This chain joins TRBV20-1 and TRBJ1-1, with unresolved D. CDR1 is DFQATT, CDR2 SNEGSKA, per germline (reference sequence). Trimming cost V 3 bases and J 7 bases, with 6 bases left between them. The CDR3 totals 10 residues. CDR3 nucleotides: TGCAGTGCTAGGTACAATGAAGCTTTCTTT. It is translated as CSARYNEAFF.

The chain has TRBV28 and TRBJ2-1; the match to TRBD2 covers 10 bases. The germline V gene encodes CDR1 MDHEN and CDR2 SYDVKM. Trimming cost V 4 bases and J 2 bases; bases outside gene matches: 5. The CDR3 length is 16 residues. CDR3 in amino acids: CASSSNGTSAYNEQFF. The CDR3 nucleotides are TGTGCCAGCAGTTCAAACGGGACTAGCGCCTACAATGAGCAGTTCTTC.

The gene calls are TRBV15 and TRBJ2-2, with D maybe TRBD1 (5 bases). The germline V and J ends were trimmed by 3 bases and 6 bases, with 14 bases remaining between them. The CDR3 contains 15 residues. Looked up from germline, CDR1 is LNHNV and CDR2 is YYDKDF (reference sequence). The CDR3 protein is CATSRLGVEAGELFF. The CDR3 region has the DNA TGTGCCACCAGCAGGCTAGGGGTTGAGGCCGGGGAGCTGTTTTTT.

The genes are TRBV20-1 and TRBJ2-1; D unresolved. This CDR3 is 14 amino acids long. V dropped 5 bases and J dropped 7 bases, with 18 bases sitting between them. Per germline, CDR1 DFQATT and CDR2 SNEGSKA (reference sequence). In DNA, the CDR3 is TGCAGTGCTCGGAAGGGTCCCTTGGGGAATGAGCAGTTCTTC. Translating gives CSARKGPLGNEQFF.

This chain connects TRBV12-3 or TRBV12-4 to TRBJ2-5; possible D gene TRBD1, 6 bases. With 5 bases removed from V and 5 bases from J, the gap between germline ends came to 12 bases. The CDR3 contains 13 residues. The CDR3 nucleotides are TGTGCCAGCAGTAACAGGGTTGGGGAGACCCAGTACTTC. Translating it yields CASSNRVGETQYF.

The CDR3 region has the DNA TGCAGTGCTAGAGATACTTCGGGAACCTATGGCTACACCTTC. Protein sequence: CSARDTSGTYGYTF. V gene TRBV20-1 combines with J gene TRBJ1-2; unclear D gene. The V end was cut by 0 bases, the J end by 4 bases, with 12 bases between. The germline V gene has CDR1 DFQATT and CDR2 SNEGSKA (reference sequence). The CDR3 length is 14 residues.

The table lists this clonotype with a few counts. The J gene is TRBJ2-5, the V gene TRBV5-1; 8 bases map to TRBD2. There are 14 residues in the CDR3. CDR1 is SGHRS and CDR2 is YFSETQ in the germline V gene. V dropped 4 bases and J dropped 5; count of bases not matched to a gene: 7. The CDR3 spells CASSVPGLGETQYF. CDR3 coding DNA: TGCGCCAGCAGCGTACCGGGACTAGGGGAGACCCAGTACTTC.

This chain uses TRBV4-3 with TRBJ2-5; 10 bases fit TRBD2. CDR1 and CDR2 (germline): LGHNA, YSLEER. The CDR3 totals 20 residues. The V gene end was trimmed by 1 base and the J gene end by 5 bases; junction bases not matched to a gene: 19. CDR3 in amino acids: CASSQVGTSVTQGHRETQYF. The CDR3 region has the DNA TGCGCCAGCAGCCAAGTTGGGACTAGCGTTACCCAAGGGCATCGGGAGACCCAGTACTTC.

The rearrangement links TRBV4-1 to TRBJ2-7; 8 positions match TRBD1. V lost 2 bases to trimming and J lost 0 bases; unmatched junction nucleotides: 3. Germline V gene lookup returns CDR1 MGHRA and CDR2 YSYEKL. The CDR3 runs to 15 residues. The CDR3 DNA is TGCGCCAGCAGCCAAACGGGACAGGTCTCCTACGAGCAGTACTTC. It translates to CASSQTGQVSYEQYF.

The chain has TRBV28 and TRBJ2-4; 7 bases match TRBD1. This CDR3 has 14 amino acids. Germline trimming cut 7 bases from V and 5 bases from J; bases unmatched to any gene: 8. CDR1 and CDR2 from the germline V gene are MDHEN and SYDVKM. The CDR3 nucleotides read TGTGCCAGCAACCCACCGGGACAGCAAAACATTCAGTACTTC. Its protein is CASNPPGQQNIQYF.

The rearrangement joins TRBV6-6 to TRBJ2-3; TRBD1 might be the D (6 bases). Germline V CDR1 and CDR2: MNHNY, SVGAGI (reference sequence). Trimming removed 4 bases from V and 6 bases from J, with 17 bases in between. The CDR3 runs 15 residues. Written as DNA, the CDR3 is TGTGCCAGCAGTTCCCAGAAGGACAGATTGGATACGCAGTATTTT. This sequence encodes CASSSQKDRLDTQYF.